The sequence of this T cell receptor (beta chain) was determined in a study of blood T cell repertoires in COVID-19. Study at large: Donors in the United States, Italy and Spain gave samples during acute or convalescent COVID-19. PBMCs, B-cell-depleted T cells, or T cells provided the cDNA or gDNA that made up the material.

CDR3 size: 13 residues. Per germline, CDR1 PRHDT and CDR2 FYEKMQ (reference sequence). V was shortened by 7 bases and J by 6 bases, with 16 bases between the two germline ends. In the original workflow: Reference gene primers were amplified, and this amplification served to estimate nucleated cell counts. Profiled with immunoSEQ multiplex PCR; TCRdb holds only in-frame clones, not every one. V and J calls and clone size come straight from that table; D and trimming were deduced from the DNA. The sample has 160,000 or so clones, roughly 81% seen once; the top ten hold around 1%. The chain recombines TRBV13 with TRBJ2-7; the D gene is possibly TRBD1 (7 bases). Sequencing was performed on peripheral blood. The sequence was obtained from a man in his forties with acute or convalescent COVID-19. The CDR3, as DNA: TGTGCCAGCACCCAAGGGCAGGGGGGCGAGCAGTACTTC. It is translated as CASTQGQGGEQYF.